This T cell receptor (beta chain) stems from a study of cytomegalovirus exposure and HLA in healthy donors. Points from the study as a whole: TCR beta chains associated with HLA were, in a later analysis, more clonally expanded than equally common others.

Germline V gene data show CDR1 as LGHNA and CDR2 as YSLEER. The CDR3 has 15 amino acids. Trimming cost V 1 base and J 9 bases; bases outside gene matches: 6. Remarks on this clone: Its target is unknown.

Primers for the PCR totalled 60 Vbeta and 13 Jbeta. Clones were sequenced by immunoSEQ multiplex PCR, and TCRdb holds only the in-frame ones, with some missing. The data hold 150,000 to 200,000 clones, with 75% to 90% observed a single time. This receptor was taken from a human donor in good health. The specimen was PBMCs. The chain carries TRBV4-3 and TRBJ1-4; TRBD1 matches at 9 bases. The CDR3 nucleotides read TGCGCCAGCAGCCAAGGACCGGGACAGGGACAAAAACTGTTTTTT. Protein product: CASSQGPGQGQKLFF.